The rows below give T cell receptor beta chains drawn from one sample of a study of cytomegalovirus exposure and HLA in healthy donors. Only in-frame clones appear in the TCRdb table, and some are missing; sequencing was by immunoSEQ multiplex PCR. This table holds 110,000 or so clones, approximately 67% found once. The source material was PBMCs. The receptors stem from a young man in good health and CMV-seropositive. Both conserved end residues are part of each CDR3. Each record gives: D gene, V gene, J gene, CDR3 protein. A D gene is named only where the DNA matches it firmly.

>.|TRBV4-3|TRBJ2-2
CASSQDWGVEELFF
>TRBD2|TRBV6-5|TRBJ2-7
CASSADPGRDEQYF
>TRBD1|TRBV15|TRBJ1-5
CATSRDQGQGNQPQHF
>TRBD1|TRBV6-6|TRBJ1-4
CASSDRGEKLFF
>.|TRBV9|TRBJ1-6
CASSVAGSGSPLHF
>.|TRBV29-1|TRBJ2-1
CSVVRGSEQFF
>TRBD2|TRBV9|TRBJ2-2
CASSVVGGGAHGELFF
>.|TRBV2|TRBJ2-5
CASSEAYRLETQYF
>.|TRBV2|TRBJ2-3
CASKILVGTDTQYF
>.|TRBV18|TRBJ2-7
CASSNPPGVYEQYF
>.|TRBV4-1|TRBJ2-1
CASGSKRSSSYNEQFF
>TRBD1|TRBV5-1|TRBJ2-3
CASSGQGKDTQYF
>.|TRBV7-9|TRBJ2-7
CASSWSLEGRSEQYF
>.|TRBV5-6|TRBJ2-3
CASSPQGRGTDTQYF
>.|TRBV7-2|TRBJ2-3
CASSFAGPGDTQYF
>TRBD2|TRBV7-2|TRBJ2-5
CASSFSGGKEETQYF
>TRBD1|TRBV5-1|TRBJ2-3
CASSPDRGTDTQYF
>.|TRBV28|TRBJ1-5
CASSLQGVDRPQHF
>.|TRBV5-1|TRBJ2-4
CASSGQTKNIQYF
>TRBD1|TRBV7-9|TRBJ2-5
CASSPTGDGETQYF
>TRBD1|TRBV5-6|TRBJ2-5
CASSLGQGVMQTQYF
>.|TRBV7-9|TRBJ2-3
CASSLWGRDSPKHTDTQYF
>.|TRBV7-2|TRBJ1-1
CASSLERRRVVGTEAFF
>.|TRBV6-1|TRBJ1-4
CASSDMRDGKLFF
>TRBD1|TRBV6-5|TRBJ2-5
CASRAGGAETQYF
>.|TRBV18|TRBJ1-4
CASSPGSQVTNEKLFF
>TRBD1|TRBV7-9|TRBJ1-1
CASTWTGRDTEAFF
>.|TRBV27|TRBJ1-2
CASRLTANYGYTF
>.|TRBV9|TRBJ2-2
CASSVVDSNTGELFF
>.|TRBV2|TRBJ1-1
CASSPSRVNTEAFF
>.|TRBV6-5|TRBJ2-5
CASSTRETQYF
>.|TRBV5-1|TRBJ2-2
CASSFESIQGYTGELFF
>.|TRBV4-1|TRBJ1-1
CASSQDQGMGTEAFF
>.|TRBV7-2|TRBJ1-6
CASSPGQGYSPLHF
>TRBD1|TRBV19|TRBJ2-1
CASSIGGRSLYNEQFF
>.|TRBV7-3|TRBJ2-3
CASSSGTSLRTQYF
>.|TRBV6-5|TRBJ1-3
CASSEMAGGNTIYF
>TRBD1|TRBV14|TRBJ2-1
CASRMGQGRAEQFF
>.|TRBV6-5|TRBJ1-4
CASRPRGLEKLFF
>.|TRBV7-3|TRBJ2-3
CASSKGGAVTDTQYF
>TRBD2|TRBV14|TRBJ2-7
CASSQGLAGYEQYF
>.|TRBV6-1|TRBJ1-5
CASSDGDGHQPQHF
>.|TRBV6-4|TRBJ2-3
CASREQGHTDTQYF
>.|TRBV28|TRBJ1-2
CASWAGENYGYTF
>TRBD1|TRBV28|TRBJ1-1
CASSQQGYTEAFF
>.|TRBV2|TRBJ2-5
CASRKEGGETQYF
>TRBD2|TRBV19|TRBJ2-1
CASSILAGLNLGNEQFF
>TRBD2|TRBV2|TRBJ2-5
CASSEGRGGFYETQYF
>TRBD2|TRBV20-1|TRBJ2-2
CRQAGTGELFF
>.|TRBV2|TRBJ1-1
CASILAAERTFF
>.|TRBV29-1|TRBJ2-2
CSVLSGELFF
>.|TRBV5-4|TRBJ2-3
CASSLAGVLLSDTQYF
>.|TRBV27|TRBJ2-5
CATASRDTTRETQYF
>TRBD2|TRBV2|TRBJ2-3
CASSREGSDTQYF